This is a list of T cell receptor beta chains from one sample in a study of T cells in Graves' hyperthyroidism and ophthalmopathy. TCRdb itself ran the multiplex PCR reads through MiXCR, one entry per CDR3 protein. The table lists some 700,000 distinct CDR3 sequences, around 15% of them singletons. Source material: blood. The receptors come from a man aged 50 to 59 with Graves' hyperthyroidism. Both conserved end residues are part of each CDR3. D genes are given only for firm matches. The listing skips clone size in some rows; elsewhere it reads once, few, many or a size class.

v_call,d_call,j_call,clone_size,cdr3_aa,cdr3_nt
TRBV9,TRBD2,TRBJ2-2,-,CASSPGLAGRVGELFF,TGTGCCAGCAGCCCAGGACTAGCGGGACGGGTCGGGGAGCTGTTTTTT
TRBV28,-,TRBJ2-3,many,CAVALAPVTDTQYF,TGTGCCGTTGCTTTAGCGCCTGTCACAGATACGCAGTATTTT
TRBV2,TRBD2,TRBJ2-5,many,CASTVGSGRKETQYF,TGTGCCAGCACTGTTGGTAGCGGGAGGAAAGAGACCCAGTACTTC
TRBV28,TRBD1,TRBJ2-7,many,CASSSGQGLYEQYF,TGTGCCAGCAGTTCTGGACAGGGGCTCTACGAGCAGTACTTC
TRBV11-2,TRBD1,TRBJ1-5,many,CASSLGGQINQPQHF,TGTGCCAGCAGCTTAGGGGGACAGATCAATCAGCCCCAGCATTTT
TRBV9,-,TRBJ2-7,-,CASSASTSATTYEQYF,TGTGCCAGCAGCGCCTCAACAAGCGCTACTACCTACGAGCAGTACTTC
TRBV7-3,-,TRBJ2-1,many,CASSLTGGERGNEQFF,TGTGCCAGCAGCTTAACAGGCGGGGAGAGGGGGAATGAGCAGTTCTTC
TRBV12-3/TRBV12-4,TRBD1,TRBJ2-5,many,CASSLKVGDRGQETQYF,TGTGCCAGCAGTTTAAAGGTTGGGGACAGGGGACAAGAGACCCAGTACTTC
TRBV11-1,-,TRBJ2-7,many,CASSRFGTSTYEQYF,TGTGCCAGCAGCCGGTTCGGGACATCTACCTACGAGCAGTACTTC
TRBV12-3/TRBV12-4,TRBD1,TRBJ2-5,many,CASRGTGQGETQYF,TGTGCCAGCAGGGGGACAGGGCAAGGAGAGACCCAGTACTTC
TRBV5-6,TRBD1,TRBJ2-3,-,CASSRPDRETDTQYF,TGTGCCAGCAGCCGCCCGGACAGGGAGACAGATACGCAGTATTTT
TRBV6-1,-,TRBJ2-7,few,CASSEVGRSYEQYF,TGTGCCAGCAGTGAAGTCGGGCGCTCCTACGAGCAGTACTTC
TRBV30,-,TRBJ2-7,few,CAWSFGPKYEQYF,TGTGCCTGGAGCTTCGGACCCAAATACGAGCAGTACTTC
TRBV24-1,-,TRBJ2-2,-,CATSDPRRENTGELFF,TGTGCCACCAGTGATCCGAGGAGAGAGAACACCGGGGAGCTGTTTTTT
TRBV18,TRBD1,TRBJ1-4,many,CASSRTGTVNEKLFF,TGTGCCAGCTCTCGGACCGGGACAGTTAATGAAAAACTGTTTTTT
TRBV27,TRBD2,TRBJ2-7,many,CASSPLGLAGVYYEQYF,TGTGCCAGCAGTCCCCTGGGACTAGCGGGAGTGTACTACGAGCAGTACTTC
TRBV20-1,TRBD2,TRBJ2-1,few,CSARGASGRDEQFF,TGCAGTGCTAGAGGTGCTAGCGGGAGGGATGAGCAGTTCTTC
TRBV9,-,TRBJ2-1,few,CASSPQGLPSHNEQFF,TGTGCCAGCAGCCCCCAGGGCCTCCCATCCCACAATGAGCAGTTCTTC
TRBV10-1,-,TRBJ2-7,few,CASSGMEGVSYEQYF,TGCGCCAGCAGTGGGATGGAGGGGGTCTCCTACGAGCAGTACTTC
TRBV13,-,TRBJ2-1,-,CASSFSATHLINEQFF,TGTGCCAGCAGCTTTAGTGCGACTCACCTTATAAATGAGCAGTTCTTC
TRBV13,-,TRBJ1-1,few,CASSFEGLMEAFF,TGTGCCAGCAGCTTCGAAGGGTTAATGGAGGCTTTCTTT
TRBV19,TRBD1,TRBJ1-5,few,CASSRQGVWQPQHF,TGTGCCAGTAGTCGACAGGGCGTGTGGCAGCCCCAGCATTTT
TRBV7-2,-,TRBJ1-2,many,CASSSYRSDGYTF,TGTGCCAGCAGCTCATACAGGTCGGATGGCTACACCTTC
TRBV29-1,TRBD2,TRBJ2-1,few,CSDGTSGTREQFF,TGCAGCGACGGGACTAGCGGGACTCGAGAGCAGTTCTTC
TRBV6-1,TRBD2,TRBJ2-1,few,CASSASGSRDEQFF,TGTGCCAGCAGCGCTAGCGGGAGTAGGGATGAGCAGTTCTTC
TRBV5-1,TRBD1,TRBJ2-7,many,CASSKSGTGGDEQYF,TGCGCCAGCAGTAAATCCGGGACAGGGGGCGACGAGCAGTACTTC
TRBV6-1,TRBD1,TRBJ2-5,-,CASRRQGLPAQYF,TGTGCCAGCAGAAGACAGGGCCTCCCGGCCCAGTACTTC
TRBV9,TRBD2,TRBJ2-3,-,CASSVVTSGSVDTQYF,TGTGCCAGCAGCGTAGTGACTAGCGGGAGTGTAGATACGCAGTATTTT
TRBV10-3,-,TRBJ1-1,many,CAISEEGVGRAFF,TGTGCCATCAGTGAGGAGGGGGTGGGGAGAGCTTTCTTT
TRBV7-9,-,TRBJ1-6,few,CASSSIDDSLASLHF,TGTGCCAGCAGCTCAATAGACGACAGCCTCGCGTCCCTCCACTTT
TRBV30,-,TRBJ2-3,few,CAWSVMGPADTQYF,TGTGCCTGGAGTGTCATGGGGCCCGCAGATACGCAGTATTTT
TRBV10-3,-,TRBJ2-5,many,CAISGQGGETQYF,TGTGCCATCAGTGGACAGGGAGGAGAGACCCAGTACTTC
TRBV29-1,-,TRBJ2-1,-,CSVEEANSGVYNEQFF,TGCAGCGTTGAAGAAGCCAATAGCGGAGTTTACAATGAGCAGTTCTTC
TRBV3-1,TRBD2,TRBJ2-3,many,CASRDGTSGYTDTQYF,TGTGCCAGCAGGGATGGGACTAGCGGATACACAGATACGCAGTATTTT
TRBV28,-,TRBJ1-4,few,CASKWGRGTNEKLFF,TGTGCCAGCAAATGGGGGAGAGGGACTAATGAAAAACTGTTTTTT
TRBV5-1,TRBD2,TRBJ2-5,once,CASSLAPLAGVMKTQYF,TGCGCCAGCAGCTTGGCCCCGCTAGCGGGAGTTATGAAGACCCAGTACTTC
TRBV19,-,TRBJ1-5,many,CASIPRGGSNQPQHF,TGTGCCAGTATCCCCCGGGGCGGGAGCAATCAGCCCCAGCATTTT
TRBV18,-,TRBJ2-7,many,CASSAGLSYEQYF,TGTGCCAGCTCCGCAGGTCTCTCCTACGAGCAGTACTTC
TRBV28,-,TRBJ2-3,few,CASSLKAYPTLSTQYF,TGTGCCAGCAGTTTAAAAGCGTACCCCACTCTTTCTACGCAGTATTTT
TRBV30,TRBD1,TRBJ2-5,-,CAWSPGTGYPETQYF,TGTGCCTGGAGCCCCGGGACAGGGTATCCTGAGACCCAGTACTTC
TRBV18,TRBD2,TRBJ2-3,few,CASSPLLAGVTDTQYF,TGTGCCAGCTCACCACTTCTAGCGGGGGTCACAGATACGCAGTATTTT
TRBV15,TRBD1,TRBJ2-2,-,CATSTGGRVGELFF,TGTGCCACCAGCACAGGGGGCAGGGTCGGGGAGCTGTTTTTT
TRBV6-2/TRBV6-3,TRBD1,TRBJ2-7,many,CAITGQVSLEQYF,TGTGCCATCACCGGACAGGTTTCTTTGGAGCAGTACTTC
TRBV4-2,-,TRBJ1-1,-,CASSQAGFLNTEAFF,TGTGCCAGCAGCCAGGCAGGGTTTTTGAACACTGAAGCTTTCTTT
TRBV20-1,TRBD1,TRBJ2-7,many,CSADTGTEAYEQYF,TGCAGTGCGGATACCGGGACAGAGGCCTACGAGCAGTACTTC
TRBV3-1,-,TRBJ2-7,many,CASSQGRGEQYF,TGTGCCAGCAGCCAAGGGCGGGGTGAGCAGTACTTC
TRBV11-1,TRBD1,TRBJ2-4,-,CASSSRDRLAKNIQYF,TGTGCCAGCAGCTCCCGGGACAGACTAGCCAAAAACATTCAGTACTTC
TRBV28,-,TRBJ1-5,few,CASSLAGLAQYQPQHF,TGTGCCAGCAGTTTGGCCGGGCTAGCACAATATCAGCCCCAGCATTTT
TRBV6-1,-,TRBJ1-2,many,CATSPWGTQGYTF,TGTGCCACTTCGCCCTGGGGGACACAAGGCTACACCTTC
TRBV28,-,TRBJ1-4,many,CASSLPQSNEKLFF,TGTGCCAGCAGTCTCCCCCAAAGTAATGAAAAACTGTTTTTT